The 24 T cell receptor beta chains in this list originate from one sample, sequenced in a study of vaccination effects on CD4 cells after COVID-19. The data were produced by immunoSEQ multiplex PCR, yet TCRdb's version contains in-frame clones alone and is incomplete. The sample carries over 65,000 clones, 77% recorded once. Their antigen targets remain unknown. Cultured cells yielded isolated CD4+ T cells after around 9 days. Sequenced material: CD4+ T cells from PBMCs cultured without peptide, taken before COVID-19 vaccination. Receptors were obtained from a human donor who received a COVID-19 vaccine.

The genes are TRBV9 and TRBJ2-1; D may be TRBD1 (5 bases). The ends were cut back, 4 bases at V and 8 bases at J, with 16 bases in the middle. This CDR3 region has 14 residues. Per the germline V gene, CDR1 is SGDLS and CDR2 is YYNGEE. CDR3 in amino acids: CASSFGLSRDEQFF. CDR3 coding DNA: TGTGCCAGCAGCTTTGGGCTGAGCAGGGATGAGCAGTTCTTC.

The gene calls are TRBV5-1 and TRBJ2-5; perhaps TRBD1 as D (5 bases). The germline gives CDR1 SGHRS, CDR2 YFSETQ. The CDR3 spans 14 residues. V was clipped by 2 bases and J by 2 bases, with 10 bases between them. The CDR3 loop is CASSLQVSQETQYF. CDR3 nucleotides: TGCGCCAGCAGCTTACAGGTCTCTCAAGAGACCCAGTACTTC.

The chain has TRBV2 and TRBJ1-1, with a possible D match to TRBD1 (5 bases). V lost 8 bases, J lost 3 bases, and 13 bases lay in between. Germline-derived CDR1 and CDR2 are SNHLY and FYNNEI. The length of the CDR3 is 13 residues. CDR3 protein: CASHAGRDTEAFF. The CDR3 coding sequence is TGTGCCAGCCACGCGGGCAGGGACACTGAAGCTTTCTTT.

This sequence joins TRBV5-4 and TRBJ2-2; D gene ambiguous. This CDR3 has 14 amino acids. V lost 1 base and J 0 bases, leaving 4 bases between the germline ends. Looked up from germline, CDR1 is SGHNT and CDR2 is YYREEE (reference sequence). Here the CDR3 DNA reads TGTGCCAGCAGCTTGATCCCGAACACCGGGGAGCTGTTTTTT. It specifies CASSLIPNTGELFF.

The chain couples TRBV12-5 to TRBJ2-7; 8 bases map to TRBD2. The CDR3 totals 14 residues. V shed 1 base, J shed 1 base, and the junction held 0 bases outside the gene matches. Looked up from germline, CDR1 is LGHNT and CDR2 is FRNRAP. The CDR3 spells CASGLAGGSYEQYV. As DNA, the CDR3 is TGTGCTAGTGGTTTGGCGGGGGGGTCCTACGAGCAGTACGTC.

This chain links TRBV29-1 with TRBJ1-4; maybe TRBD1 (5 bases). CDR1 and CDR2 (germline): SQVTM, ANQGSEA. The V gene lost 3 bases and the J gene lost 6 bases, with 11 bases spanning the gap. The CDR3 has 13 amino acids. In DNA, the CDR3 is TGCAGCGTTGAGGAGGGGAGGGATGAAAAACTGTTTTTT. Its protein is CSVEEGRDEKLFF.

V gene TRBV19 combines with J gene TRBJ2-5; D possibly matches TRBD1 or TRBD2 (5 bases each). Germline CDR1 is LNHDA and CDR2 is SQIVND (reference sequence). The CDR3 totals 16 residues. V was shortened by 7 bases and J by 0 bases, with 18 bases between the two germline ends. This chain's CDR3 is CASTHTGHIDQETQYF. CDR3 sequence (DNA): TGTGCCAGTACCCACACGGGGCATATAGACCAAGAGACCCAGTACTTC.

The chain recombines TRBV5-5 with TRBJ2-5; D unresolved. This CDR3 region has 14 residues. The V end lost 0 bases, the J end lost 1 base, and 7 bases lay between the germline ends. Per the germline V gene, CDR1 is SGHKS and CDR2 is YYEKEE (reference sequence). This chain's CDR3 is CASSLVAIQETQYF. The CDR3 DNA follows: TGTGCCAGCAGCTTGGTCGCGATCCAAGAGACCCAGTACTTC.

CDR3 coding DNA: TGTGCCAGCAGCCAAGACCCTCAGGGGGCTTTTGAAAAACTGTTTTTT. It specifies CASSQDPQGAFEKLFF. The chain recombines TRBV4-2 with TRBJ1-4; 8 bases agree with TRBD1. The CDR3 length is 16 residues. V lost 0 bases to trimming and J lost 7 bases; unmatched junction nucleotides: 7. Germline V gene sequence: CDR1 LGHNA, CDR2 YNFKEQ.

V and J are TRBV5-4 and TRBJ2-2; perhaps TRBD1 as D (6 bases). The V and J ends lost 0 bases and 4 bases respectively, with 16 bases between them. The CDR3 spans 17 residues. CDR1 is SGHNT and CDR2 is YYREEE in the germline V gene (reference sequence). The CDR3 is CASSLGGQRGVTGELFF. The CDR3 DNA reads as TGTGCCAGCAGCTTGGGCGGACAGAGAGGGGTCACCGGGGAGCTGTTTTTT.

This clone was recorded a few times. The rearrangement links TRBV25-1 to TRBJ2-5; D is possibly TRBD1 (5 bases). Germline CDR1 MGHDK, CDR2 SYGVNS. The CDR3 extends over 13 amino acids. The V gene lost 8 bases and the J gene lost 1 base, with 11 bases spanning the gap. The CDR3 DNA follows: TGTGCCAGCCAGGACACAACCCAAGAGACCCAGTACTTC. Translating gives CASQDTTQETQYF.

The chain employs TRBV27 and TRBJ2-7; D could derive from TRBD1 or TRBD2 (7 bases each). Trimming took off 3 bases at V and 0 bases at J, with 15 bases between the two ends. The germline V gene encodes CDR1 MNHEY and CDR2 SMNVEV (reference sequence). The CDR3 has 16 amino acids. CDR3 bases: TGTGCCAGCAGTTTCCCGGGAGGACAGGACTCCTACGAGCAGTACGTC. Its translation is CASSFPGGQDSYEQYV.

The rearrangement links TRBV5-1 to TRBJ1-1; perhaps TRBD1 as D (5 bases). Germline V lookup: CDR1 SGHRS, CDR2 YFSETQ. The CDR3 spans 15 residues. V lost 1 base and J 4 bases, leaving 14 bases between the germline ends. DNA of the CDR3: TGCGCCAGCAGCTTGATGGGCGGGGGGGGCACTGAAGCTTTCTTT. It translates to CASSLMGGGGTEAFF.

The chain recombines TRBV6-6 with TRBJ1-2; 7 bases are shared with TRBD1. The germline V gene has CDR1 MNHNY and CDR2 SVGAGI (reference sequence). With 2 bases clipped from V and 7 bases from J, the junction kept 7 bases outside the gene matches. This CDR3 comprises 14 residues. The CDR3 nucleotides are TGTGCCAGCAGTTACGACAGGGTTCGATCTGGCTACACCTTC. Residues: CASSYDRVRSGYTF.

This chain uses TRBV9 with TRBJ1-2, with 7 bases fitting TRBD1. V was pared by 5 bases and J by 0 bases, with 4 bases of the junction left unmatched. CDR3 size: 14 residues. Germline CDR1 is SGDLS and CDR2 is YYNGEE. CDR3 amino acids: CASRKQGTNYGYTF. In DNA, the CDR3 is TGTGCCAGCAGAAAACAGGGGACTAACTATGGCTACACCTTC.

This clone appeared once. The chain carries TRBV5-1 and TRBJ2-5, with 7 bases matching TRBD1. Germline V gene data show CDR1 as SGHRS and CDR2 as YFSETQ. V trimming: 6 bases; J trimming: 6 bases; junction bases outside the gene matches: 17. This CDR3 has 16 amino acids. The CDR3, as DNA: TGCGCCAGCACCACAACGGTGGGGACAGCTAAGAAGACCCAGTACTTC. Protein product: CASTTTVGTAKKTQYF. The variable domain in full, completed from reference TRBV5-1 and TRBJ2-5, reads KAGVTQTPRYLIKTRGQQVTLSCSPISGHRSVSWYQQTPGQGLQFLFEYFSETQRNKGNFPGRFSGRQFSNSRSEMNVSTLELGDSALYLCASTTTVGTAKKTQYFGPGTRLLVL.

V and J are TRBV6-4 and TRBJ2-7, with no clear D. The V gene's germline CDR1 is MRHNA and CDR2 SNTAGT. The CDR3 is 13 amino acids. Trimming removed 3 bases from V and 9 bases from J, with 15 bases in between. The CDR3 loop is CASSEVDSPGQYV. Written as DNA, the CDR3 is TGTGCCAGCAGTGAAGTTGACTCACCCGGGCAGTACGTC.

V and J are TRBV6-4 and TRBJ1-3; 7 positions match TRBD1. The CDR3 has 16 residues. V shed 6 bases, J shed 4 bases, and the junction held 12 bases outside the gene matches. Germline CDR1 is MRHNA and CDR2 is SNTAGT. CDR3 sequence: CASRRTKQGKGNTIYF. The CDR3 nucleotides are TGTGCCAGCAGGCGCACCAAACAGGGGAAGGGAAACACCATATATTTT.

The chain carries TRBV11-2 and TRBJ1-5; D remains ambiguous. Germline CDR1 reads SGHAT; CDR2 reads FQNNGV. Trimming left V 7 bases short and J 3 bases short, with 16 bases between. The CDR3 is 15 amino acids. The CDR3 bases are TGTGCCAGCACCCCCTCTCCGGGGTTCAATCAGCCCCAGCATTTT. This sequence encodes CASTPSPGFNQPQHF.

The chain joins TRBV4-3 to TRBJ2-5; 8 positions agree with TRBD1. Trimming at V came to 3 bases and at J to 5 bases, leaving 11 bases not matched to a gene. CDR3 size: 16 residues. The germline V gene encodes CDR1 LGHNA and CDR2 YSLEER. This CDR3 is CASSQTWTGSGETQYF. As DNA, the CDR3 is TGCGCCAGCAGCCAGACCTGGACAGGGTCTGGGGAGACCCAGTACTTC.

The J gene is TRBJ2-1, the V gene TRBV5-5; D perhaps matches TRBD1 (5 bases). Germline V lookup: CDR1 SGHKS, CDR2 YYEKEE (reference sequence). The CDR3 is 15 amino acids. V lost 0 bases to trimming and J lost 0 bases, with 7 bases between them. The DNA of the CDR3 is TGTGCCAGCAGCTTGGGACAGCTCTCCTACAATGAGCAGTTCTTC. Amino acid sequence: CASSLGQLSYNEQFF.

The CDR3, as DNA: TGTGCCATCAGTGAGTCCGGACTAGCGGGGGGAACCGTTAGGGATACGCAGTATTTT. Its protein product is CAISESGLAGGTVRDTQYF. This rearrangement joins TRBV10-3 to TRBJ2-3; 14 nucleotides align to TRBD2. This CDR3 contains 19 residues. Germline V gene sequence: CDR1 ENHRY, CDR2 SYGVKD. The junction had 11 bases not matched to a gene; V was cut back by 0 bases and J by 6 bases.

The CDR3 loop is CAWSVQGRGVLTEAFF. CDR3 DNA sequence: TGTGCCTGGAGTGTACAGGGGAGGGGAGTTTTGACTGAAGCTTTCTTT. V and J are TRBV30 and TRBJ1-1; 7 bases fit TRBD1. The junction had 12 bases not matched to a gene; V was cut back by 0 bases and J by 5 bases. This CDR3 contains 16 residues. The germline V gene encodes CDR1 GTSNPN and CDR2 SVGIG (reference sequence).

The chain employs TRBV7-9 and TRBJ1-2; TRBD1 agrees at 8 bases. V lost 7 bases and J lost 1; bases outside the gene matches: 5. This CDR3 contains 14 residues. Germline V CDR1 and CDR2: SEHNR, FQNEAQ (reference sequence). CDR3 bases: TGTGCCAGCACCGGACAGGGAATTAACTATGGCTACACCTTC. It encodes CASTGQGINYGYTF.